The 12 T cell receptor beta chains below all came from one sample that was sequenced in a study of CD8 T cells in acute hepatitis C reinfection. Data came from immunoSEQ multiplex PCR; TCRdb stores just in-frame clones and leaves some out. The table includes approximately 41,000 clones, 87% detected once. Time point given: naive CD8 control sorted from an acute-time-point sample. Sequenced: naive CD8+ T cells from PBMCs. Receptors were obtained from a young man with chronic hepatitis C.

The V gene is TRBV15, the J gene TRBJ2-1; D is undetermined. The CDR3 is 17 residues long. V lost 1 base and J lost 2, with 15 bases in between. From germline, CDR1 is LNHNV and CDR2 YYDKDF (reference sequence). Written as DNA, the CDR3 is TGTGCCACCAGCAGAGTGGTGAGGAGTGCCCCCTACAATGAGCAGTTCTTC. Its protein product is CATSRVVRSAPYNEQFF.

J is TRBJ2-3 and V is TRBV23-1, with 8 bases that match TRBD1. TRBV23-1 belongs to the ORF category, with a function that is uncertain. The CDR3 consists of 17 residues. Trimming took 7 bases from V and 3 from J; bases not matched to a gene: 15. CDR3 sequence: CASNKALRQGATDTQYF. As DNA, the CDR3 is TGCGCCAGCAATAAGGCGCTTCGGCAGGGGGCTACAGATACGCAGTATTTT.

This clone was recorded only once. CDR3 amino acids: CASSERGAYEQYF. CDR3 sequence (DNA): TGCGCCAGCAGTGAGAGAGGGGCCTACGAGCAGTACTTC. The V call is TRBV10-1, the J call TRBJ2-7; D is perhaps TRBD1 or TRBD2 (5 bases each). Germline loops: CDR1 WNHNN, CDR2 SYGVQD (reference sequence). This CDR3 comprises 13 residues. The V end was cut by 2 bases, the J end by 2 bases, with 7 bases between.

The chain is built from TRBV5-1 and TRBJ1-6; 8 bases agree with TRBD1. Trimming removed 1 base from V and 7 bases from J; junction bases left unmatched: 10. There are 17 residues in the CDR3. Germline V CDR1 and CDR2: SGHRS, YFSETQ. The CDR3 DNA follows: TGCGCCAGCAGCTTGTTGGGCACAGGGGGTATAAATTCACCCCTCCACTTT. It codes for CASSLLGTGGINSPLHF.

This chain uses TRBV7-2 with TRBJ2-7, with 13 bases aligning to TRBD2. The CDR3 loop spans 16 amino acids. The V segment lost 5 bases and the J segment 5 bases; nucleotides outside the gene matches: 9. Germline loops: CDR1 SGHTA, CDR2 FQGNSA. For the CDR3, the DNA is TGTGCCAGCAGCACACCTCTTACTAGCGGGAGGGACGAGCAGTACTTC. Amino acids: CASSTPLTSGRDEQYF.

V is TRBV29-1 and J is TRBJ2-7; D unresolved. CDR1 SQVTM and CDR2 ANQGSEA come from the germline V gene. This CDR3 spans 14 amino acids. V was trimmed by 2 bases and J by 2 bases, leaving 13 bases between them. The CDR3 DNA reads as TGCAGCGTTGAATCCGGAGACTCCACCTACGAGCAGTACTTC. It specifies CSVESGDSTYEQYF.

The rearrangement links TRBV11-2 to TRBJ2-3, with 8 bases aligning to TRBD2. The V segment lost 1 base and the J segment 9 bases; nucleotides outside the gene matches: 9. Germline loops: CDR1 SGHAT, CDR2 FQNNGV. This CDR3 is built from 15 residues. This CDR3 reads CASSLVGGAQVTQYF. The CDR3 DNA sequence: TGTGCCAGCAGCTTAGTCGGGGGGGCTCAGGTGACGCAGTATTTT. The whole variable domain, remainder taken from reference TRBV11-2 and TRBJ2-3, is EAGVAQSPRYKIIEKRQSVAFWCNPISGHATLYWYQQILGQGPKLLIQFQNNGVVDDSQLPKDRFSAERLKGVDSTLKIQPAKLEDSAVYLCASSLVGGAQVTQYFGPGTRLTVL.

This chain joins TRBV19 and TRBJ2-1; D might be TRBD2 (6 bases). The V gene's germline CDR1 is LNHDA and CDR2 SQIVND (reference sequence). The CDR3 has 16 residues. Between the trimmed V and J ends, which lost 3 bases and 5 bases, there was a span of 17 bases. The CDR3 DNA reads as TGTGCCAGTAGTATGGACGGGATAGCGGACCACAATGAGCAGTTCTTC. Protein sequence: CASSMDGIADHNEQFF.

The chain has TRBV7-9 and TRBJ2-7; D remains unclear. Trimming took off 2 bases at V and 1 base at J, with 0 bases between the two ends. Per the germline V gene, CDR1 is SEHNR and CDR2 is FQNEAQ (reference sequence). The CDR3 extends over 11 amino acids. The CDR3 is CASSLSYEQYF. The CDR3 DNA reads TGTGCCAGCAGCTTATCCTACGAGCAGTACTTC.

The chain uses TRBV4-1 and TRBJ2-7; a weak D match, TRBD2 (5 bases). The CDR3 covers 15 residues. Trimming took off 5 bases at V and 5 bases at J, with 19 bases between the two ends. The germline gives CDR1 MGHRA, CDR2 YSYEKL. The CDR3 loop is CASSGGVGLGHEQYF. In DNA form, the CDR3 reads TGCGCCAGCAGCGGAGGAGTAGGCTTAGGCCACGAGCAGTACTTC.

The chain links TRBV29-1 to TRBJ2-7; a possible D gene is TRBD1 (6 bases). CDR1 and CDR2 from the germline V gene are SQVTM and ANQGSEA. The CDR3 consists of 14 residues. The V end was cut by 6 bases, the J end by 0 bases, with 15 bases between. The CDR3 DNA sequence: TGCAGCGTATCGGACAGCAAGAGCTCCTACGAGCAGTACTTC. Translating it yields CSVSDSKSSYEQYF.

This chain connects TRBV7-8 to TRBJ2-2, with D maybe TRBD1 (6 bases). CDR3 length: 11 residues. The germline gives CDR1 SGHVS, CDR2 FQNEAQ. Trimming pared 6 bases from V and 15 bases from J, leaving 14 bases between. The CDR3 nucleotides are TGTGCCAGCAGTCGCGACAGGACGTTGTTTTTT. It translates to CASSRDRTLFF.